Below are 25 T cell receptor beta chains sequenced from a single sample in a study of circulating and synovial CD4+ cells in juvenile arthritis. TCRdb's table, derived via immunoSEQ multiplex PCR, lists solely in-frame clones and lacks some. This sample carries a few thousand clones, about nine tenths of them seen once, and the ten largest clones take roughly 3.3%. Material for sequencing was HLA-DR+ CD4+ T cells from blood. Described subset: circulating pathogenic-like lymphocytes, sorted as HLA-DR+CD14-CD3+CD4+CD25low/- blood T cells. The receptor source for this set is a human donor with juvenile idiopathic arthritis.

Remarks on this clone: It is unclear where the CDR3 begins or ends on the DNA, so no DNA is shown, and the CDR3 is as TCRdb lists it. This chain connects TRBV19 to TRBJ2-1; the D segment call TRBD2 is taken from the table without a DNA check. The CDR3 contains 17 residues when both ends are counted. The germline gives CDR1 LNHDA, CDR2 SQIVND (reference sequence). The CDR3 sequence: CASTSARSGGGNNEQFF.

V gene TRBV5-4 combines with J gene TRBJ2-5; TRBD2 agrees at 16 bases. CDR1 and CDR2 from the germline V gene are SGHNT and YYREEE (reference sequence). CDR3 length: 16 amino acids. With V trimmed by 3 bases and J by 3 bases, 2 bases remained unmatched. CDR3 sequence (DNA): TGTGCCAGCAGCTCTGGGACTAGCGGGGGGGAAGAGACCCAGTACTTC. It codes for CASSSGTSGGEETQYF.

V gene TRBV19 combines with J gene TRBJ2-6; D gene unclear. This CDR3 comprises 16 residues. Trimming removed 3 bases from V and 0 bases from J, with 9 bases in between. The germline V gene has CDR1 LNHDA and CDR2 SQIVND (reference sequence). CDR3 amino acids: CASSMNIFSGANVLTF. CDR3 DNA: TGTGCCAGTAGTATGAACATTTTCTCTGGGGCCAACGTCCTGACTTTC.

This CDR3 reads CASSSGTGNSPLHF. The DNA of the CDR3 is TGTGCCAGCAGCTCCGGGACAGGGAATTCACCCCTCCACTTT. The genes are TRBV7-6 and TRBJ1-6, with 9 nucleotides matching TRBD1. Germline V CDR1 and CDR2: SGHVS, FNYEAQ. J gave up 7 bases and V 4 bases, and 2 bases lay outside the gene matches. CDR3 length equals 14 residues.

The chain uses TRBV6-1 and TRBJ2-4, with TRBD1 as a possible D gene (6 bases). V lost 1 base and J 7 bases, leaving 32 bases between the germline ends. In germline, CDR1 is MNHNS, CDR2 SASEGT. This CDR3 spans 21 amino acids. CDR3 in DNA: TGTGCCAGCAGTGAAGAAACCGTATCAGGACAGATATATCTAGCCGCTAACATTCAGTACTTC. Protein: CASSEETVSGQIYLAANIQYF.

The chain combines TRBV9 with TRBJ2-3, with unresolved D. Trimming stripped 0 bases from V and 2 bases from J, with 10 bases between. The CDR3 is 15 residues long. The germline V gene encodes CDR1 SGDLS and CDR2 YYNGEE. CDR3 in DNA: TGTGCCAGCAGCGTAGGTCAGCGATCCACAGATACGCAGTATTTT. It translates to CASSVGQRSTDTQYF.

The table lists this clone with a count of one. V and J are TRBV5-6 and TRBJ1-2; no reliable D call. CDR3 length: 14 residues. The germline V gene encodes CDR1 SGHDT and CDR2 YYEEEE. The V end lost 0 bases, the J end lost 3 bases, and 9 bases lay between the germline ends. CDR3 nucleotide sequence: TGTGCCAGCAGCTTGGATTGGGGAGACTATGGCTACACCTTC. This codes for CASSLDWGDYGYTF.

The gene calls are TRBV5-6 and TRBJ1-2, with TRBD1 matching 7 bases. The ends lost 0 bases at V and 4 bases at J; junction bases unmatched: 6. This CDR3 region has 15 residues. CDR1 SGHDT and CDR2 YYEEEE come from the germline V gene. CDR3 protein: CASSLERQGVYGYTF. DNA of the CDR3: TGTGCCAGCAGCTTGGAGCGGCAGGGGGTCTATGGCTACACCTTC.

The CDR3 spells CASSFQGQSNQPQHF. The CDR3 nucleotides are TGTGCCAGCAGTTTCCAAGGACAGAGCAATCAGCCCCAGCATTTT. The chain has TRBV27 and TRBJ1-5; TRBD1 might be the D (6 bases). This CDR3 is built from 15 residues. V was trimmed by 3 bases and J by 1 base, leaving 10 bases between them. The germline V gene encodes CDR1 MNHEY and CDR2 SMNVEV (reference sequence).

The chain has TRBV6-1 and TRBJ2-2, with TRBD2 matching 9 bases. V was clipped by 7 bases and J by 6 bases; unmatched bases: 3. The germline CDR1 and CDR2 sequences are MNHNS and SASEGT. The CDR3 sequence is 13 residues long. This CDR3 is CASKLAGPGELFF. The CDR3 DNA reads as TGTGCCAGCAAGCTAGCGGGGCCCGGGGAGCTGTTTTTT.

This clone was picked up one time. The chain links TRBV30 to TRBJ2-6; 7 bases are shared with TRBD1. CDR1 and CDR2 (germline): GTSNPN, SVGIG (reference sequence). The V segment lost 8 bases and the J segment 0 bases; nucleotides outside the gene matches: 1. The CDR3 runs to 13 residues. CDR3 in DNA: TGTGCCGGGACAGTCTCTGGGGCCAACGTCCTGACTTTC. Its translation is CAGTVSGANVLTF.

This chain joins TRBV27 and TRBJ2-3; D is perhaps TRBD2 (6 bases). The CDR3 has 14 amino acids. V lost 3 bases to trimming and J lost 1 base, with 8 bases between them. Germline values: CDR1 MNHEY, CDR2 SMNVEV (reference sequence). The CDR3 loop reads CASSFTGGTDTQYF. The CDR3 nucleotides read TGTGCCAGCAGTTTTACGGGGGGCACAGATACGCAGTATTTT.

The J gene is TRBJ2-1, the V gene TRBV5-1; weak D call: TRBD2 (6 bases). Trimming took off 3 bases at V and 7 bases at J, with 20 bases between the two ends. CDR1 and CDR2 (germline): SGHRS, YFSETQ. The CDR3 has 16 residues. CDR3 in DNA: TGCGCCAGCAGCTCGGGGGTCAGGCACCTTACGAATGAGCAGTTCTTC. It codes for CASSSGVRHLTNEQFF.

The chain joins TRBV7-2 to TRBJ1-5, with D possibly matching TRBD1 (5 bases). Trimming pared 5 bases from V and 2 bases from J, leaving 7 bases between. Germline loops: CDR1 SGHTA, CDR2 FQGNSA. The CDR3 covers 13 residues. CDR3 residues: CASSLQGNQPQHF. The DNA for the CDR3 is TGTGCCAGCAGCCTACAGGGCAATCAGCCCCAGCATTTT.

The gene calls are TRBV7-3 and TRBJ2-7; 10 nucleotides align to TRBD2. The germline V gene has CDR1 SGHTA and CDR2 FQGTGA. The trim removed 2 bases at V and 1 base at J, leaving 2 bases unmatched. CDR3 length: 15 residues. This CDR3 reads CASSLHSGGSYEQYF. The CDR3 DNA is TGTGCCAGCAGCTTACATAGCGGGGGGTCCTACGAGCAGTACTTC.

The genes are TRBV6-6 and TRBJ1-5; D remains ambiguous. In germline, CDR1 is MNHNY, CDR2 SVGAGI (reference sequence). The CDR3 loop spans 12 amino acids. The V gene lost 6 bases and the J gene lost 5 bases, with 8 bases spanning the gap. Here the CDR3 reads CASSLGDQPQHF. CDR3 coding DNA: TGTGCCAGCAGCCTCGGGGATCAGCCCCAGCATTTT.

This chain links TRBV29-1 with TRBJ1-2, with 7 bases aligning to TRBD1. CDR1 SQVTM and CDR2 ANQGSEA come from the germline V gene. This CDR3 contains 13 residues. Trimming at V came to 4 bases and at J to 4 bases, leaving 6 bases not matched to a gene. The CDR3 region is CSVARDSFYGYTF. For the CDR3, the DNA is TGCAGCGTTGCCCGGGACAGCTTCTATGGCTACACCTTC.

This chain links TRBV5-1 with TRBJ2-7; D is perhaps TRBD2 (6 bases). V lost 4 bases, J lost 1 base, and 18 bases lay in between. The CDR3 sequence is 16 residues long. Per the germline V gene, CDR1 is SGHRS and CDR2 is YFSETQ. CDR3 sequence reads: CASSPRAGTRSYEQYF. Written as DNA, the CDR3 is TGCGCCAGCAGCCCGCGGGCGGGGACGAGATCCTACGAGCAGTACTTC.

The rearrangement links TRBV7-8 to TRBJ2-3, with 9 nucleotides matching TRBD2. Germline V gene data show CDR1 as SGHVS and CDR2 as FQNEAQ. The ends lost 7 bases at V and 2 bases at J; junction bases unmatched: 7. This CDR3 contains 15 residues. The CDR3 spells CASKRSGGHTDTQYF. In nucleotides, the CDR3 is TGTGCCAGCAAAAGGAGCGGGGGGCACACAGATACGCAGTATTTT.

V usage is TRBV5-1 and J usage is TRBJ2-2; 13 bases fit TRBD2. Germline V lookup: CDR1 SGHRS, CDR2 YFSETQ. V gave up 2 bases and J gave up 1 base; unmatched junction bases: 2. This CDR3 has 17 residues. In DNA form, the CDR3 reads TGCGCCAGCAGCTTCCGGACTAGCGGGGGGAACACCGGGGAGCTGTTTTTT. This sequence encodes CASSFRTSGGNTGELFF.

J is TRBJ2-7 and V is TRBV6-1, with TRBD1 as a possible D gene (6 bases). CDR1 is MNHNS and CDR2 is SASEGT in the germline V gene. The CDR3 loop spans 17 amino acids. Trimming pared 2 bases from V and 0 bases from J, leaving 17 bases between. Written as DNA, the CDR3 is TGTGCCAGCAGTGAACTGGGGGCTGACAGGTTCTCCTACGAGCAGTACTTC. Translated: CASSELGADRFSYEQYF.

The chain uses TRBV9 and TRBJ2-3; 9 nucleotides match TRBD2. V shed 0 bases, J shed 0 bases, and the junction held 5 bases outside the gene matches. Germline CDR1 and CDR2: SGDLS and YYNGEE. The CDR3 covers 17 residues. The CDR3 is CASSVGPSGTSTDTQYF. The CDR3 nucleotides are TGTGCCAGCAGCGTAGGACCTAGCGGGACTAGCACAGATACGCAGTATTTT.

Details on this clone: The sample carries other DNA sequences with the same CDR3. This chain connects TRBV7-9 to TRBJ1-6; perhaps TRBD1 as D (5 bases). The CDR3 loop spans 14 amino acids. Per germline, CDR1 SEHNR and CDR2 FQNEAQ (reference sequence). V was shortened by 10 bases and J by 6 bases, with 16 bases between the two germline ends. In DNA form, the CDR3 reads TGTGCCACCCAGGGAATTCTGCGTAATTCACCCCTCCACTTT. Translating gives CATQGILRNSPLHF.

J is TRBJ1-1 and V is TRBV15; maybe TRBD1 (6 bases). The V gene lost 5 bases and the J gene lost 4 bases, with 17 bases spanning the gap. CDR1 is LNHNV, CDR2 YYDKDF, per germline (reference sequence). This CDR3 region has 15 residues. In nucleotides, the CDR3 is TGTGCCACCAGCTCTCCCAGGGCCAGGGGCACTGAAGCTTTCTTT. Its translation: CATSSPRARGTEAFF.

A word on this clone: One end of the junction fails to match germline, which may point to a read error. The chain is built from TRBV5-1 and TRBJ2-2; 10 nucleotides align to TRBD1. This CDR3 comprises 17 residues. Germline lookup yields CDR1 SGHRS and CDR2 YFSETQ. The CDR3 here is CASSRGQGTPRRWELFF. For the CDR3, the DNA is TGCGCCAGCAGCCGGGGACAGGGGACCCCCCGGCGCTGGGAACTGTTTTTT.